This paragraph covers one T cell receptor beta chain sequence. V shed 6 bases, J shed 10 bases, and the junction held 11 bases outside the gene matches. The germline V gene has CDR1 SNHLY and CDR2 FYNNEI. The CDR3 totals 14 residues. This sample stems from a study of blood T cell repertoires in COVID-19. Clinical history reported by participants formed the basis on which cohorts were assigned. Original processing methods: Amplifying reference gene primers gave estimates of nucleated cell counts. The method was immunoSEQ multiplex PCR; TCRdb's version includes in-frame clones alone and lacks a portion of them. V, J and clone size are taken as reported in that table, and D and trimming were inferred from the DNA itself. The table lists approximately 210,000 clones, 65% to 85% of them singletons.

What was sequenced was PBMCs or T cells enriched from blood (not recorded which). The chain combines TRBV2 with TRBJ1-3; 8 positions match TRBD1. The sequence was obtained from a man aged 25 to 40 with acute COVID-19. CDR3 DNA sequence: TGTGCCAGCAGCCCCGGGACAGGAGAAACAACCATATATTTT. It is translated as CASSPGTGETTIYF. Full variable domain (outside the CDR3, taken from reference TRBV2 and TRBJ1-3): EPEVTQTPSHQVTQMGQEVILRCVPISNHLYFYWYRQILGQKVEFLVSFYNNEISEKSEIFDDQFSVERPDGSNFTLKIRSTKLEDSAMYFCASSPGTGETTIYFGEGSWLTVV.